This entry is about one TCR beta chain. Trimming pared 0 bases from V and 5 bases from J, leaving 2 bases between. The CDR3 loop spans 12 amino acids. Germline loops: CDR1 PRHDT, CDR2 FYEKMQ (reference sequence). These data originate in a study of somatic mutations in cytotoxic T cells in rheumatoid arthritis. Isolation of CD4+ and CD8+ cells used positive magnetic bead selection, with purity checked by flow cytometry. Sequenced by immunoSEQ multiplex PCR; TCRdb stores in-frame clones only, minus some. This sample has approximately 15,000 clones, with over 60% found just once. This clonotype originated in an adult with rheumatoid arthritis. The J gene is TRBJ1-5, the V gene TRBV13; no definite D call. Sequenced input: CD8+ T cells sorted from blood. CDR3 in amino acids: CASSLGDQPQHF. DNA for the CDR3: TGTGCCAGCAGCTTAGGAGATCAGCCCCAGCATTTT.